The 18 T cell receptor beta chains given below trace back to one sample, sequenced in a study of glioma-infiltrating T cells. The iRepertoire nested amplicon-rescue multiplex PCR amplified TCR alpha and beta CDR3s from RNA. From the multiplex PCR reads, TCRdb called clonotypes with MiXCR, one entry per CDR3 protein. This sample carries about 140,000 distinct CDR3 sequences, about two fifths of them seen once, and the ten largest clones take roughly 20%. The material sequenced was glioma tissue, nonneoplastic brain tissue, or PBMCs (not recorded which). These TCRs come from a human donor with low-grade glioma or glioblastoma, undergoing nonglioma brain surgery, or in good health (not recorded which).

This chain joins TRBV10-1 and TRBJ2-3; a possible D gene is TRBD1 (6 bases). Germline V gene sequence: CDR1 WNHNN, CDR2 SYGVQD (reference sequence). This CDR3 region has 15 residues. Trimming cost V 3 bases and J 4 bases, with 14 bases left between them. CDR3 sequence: CASSDLGAQADTQYF. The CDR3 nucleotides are TGCGCCAGCAGTGATCTGGGGGCGCAAGCAGATACGCAGTATTTT.

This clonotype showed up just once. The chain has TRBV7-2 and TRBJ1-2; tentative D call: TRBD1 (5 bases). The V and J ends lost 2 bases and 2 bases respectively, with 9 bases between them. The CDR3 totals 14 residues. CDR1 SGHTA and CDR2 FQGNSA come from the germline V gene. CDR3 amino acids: CASSLRTRNYGYTF. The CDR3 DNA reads TGTGCCAGCAGCTTAAGGACAAGAAACTATGGCTACACCTTC.

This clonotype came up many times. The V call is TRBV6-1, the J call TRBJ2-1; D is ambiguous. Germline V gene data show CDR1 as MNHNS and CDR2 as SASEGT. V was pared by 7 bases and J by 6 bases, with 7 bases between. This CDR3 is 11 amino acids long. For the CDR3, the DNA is TGTGCCAGCACCCACGGCAATGAGCAGTTCTTC. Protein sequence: CASTHGNEQFF.

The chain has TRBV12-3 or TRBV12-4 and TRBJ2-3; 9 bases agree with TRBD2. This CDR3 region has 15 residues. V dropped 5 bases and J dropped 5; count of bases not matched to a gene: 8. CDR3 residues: CASSPWTSDGDTQYF. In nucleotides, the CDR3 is TGTGCCAGCAGTCCATGGACTAGCGATGGAGATACGCAGTATTTT.

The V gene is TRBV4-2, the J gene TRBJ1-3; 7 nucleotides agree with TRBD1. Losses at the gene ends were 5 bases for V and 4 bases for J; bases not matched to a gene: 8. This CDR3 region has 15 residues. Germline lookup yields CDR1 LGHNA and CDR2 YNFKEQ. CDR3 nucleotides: TGTGCCAGCAGCGGACGACAGGGAACGGGAAACACCATATATTTT. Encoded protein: CASSGRQGTGNTIYF.

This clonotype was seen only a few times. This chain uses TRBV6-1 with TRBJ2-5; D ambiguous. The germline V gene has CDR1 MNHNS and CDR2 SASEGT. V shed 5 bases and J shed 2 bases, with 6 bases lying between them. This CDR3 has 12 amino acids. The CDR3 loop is CASSRGQETQYF. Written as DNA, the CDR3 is TGTGCCAGCAGTCGTGGGCAAGAGACCCAGTACTTC.

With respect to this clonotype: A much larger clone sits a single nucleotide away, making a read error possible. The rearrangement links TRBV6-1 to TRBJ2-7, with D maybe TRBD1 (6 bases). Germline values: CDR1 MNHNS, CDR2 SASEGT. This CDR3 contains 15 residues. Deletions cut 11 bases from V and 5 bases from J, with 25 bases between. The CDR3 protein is CACTPGDTRTDEQYF. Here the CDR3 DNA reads TGTGCCTGCACCCCTGGGGACACCCGGACCGACGAGCAGTACTTC.

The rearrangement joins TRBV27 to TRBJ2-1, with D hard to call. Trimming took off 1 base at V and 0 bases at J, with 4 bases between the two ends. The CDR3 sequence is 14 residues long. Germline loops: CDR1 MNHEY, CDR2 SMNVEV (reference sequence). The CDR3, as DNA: TGTGCCAGCAGTTTATGGGGCTCCTACAATGAGCAGTTCTTC. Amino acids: CASSLWGSYNEQFF.

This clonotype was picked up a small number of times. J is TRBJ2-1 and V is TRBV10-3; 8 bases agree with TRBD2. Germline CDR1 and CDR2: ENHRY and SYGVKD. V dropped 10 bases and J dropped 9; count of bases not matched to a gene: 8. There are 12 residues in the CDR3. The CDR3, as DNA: TGTGCCACCGGGACTAGTAGGGGTGAGCAGTTCTTC. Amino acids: CATGTSRGEQFF.

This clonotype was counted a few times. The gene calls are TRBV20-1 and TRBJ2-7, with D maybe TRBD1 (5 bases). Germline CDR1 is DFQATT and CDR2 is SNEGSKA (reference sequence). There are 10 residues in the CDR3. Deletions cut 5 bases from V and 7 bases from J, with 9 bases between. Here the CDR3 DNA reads TGCAGTGCTTCCTGGACAGAGCAGTACTTC. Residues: CSASWTEQYF.

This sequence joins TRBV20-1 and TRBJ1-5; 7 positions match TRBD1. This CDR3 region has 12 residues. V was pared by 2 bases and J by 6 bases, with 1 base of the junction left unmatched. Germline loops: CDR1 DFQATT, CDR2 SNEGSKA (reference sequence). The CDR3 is CSARRQGQPQHF. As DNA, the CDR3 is TGCAGTGCTAGAAGACAGGGTCAGCCCCAGCATTTT.

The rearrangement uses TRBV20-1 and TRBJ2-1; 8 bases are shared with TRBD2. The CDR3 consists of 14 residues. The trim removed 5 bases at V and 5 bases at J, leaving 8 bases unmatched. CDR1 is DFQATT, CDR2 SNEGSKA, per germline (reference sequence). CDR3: CSARPTSAHNEQFF. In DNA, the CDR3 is TGCAGTGCTCGACCGACTAGCGCCCACAATGAGCAGTTCTTC.

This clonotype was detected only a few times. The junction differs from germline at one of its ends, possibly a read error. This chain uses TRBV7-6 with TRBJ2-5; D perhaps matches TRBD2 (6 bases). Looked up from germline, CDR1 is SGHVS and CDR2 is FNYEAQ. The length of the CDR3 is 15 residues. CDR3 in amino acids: CARSPSRTTQETQYF. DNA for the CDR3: TGTGCCCGCAGCCCCTCACGGACTACCCAAGAGACCCAGTACTTC. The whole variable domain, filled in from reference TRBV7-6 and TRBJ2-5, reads GAGVSQSPRYKVTKRGQDVALRCDPISGHVSLYWYRQALGQGPEFLTYFNYEAQQDKSGLPNDRFSAERPEGSISTLTIQRTEQRDSAMYRCARSPSRTTQETQYFGPGTRLLVL.

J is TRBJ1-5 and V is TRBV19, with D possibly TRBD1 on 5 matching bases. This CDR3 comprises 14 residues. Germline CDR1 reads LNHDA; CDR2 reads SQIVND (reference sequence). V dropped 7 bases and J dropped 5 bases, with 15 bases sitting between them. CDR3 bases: TGTGCCAGTACCCCAGGGACGGAGTATCAGCCCCAGCATTTT. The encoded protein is CASTPGTEYQPQHF.

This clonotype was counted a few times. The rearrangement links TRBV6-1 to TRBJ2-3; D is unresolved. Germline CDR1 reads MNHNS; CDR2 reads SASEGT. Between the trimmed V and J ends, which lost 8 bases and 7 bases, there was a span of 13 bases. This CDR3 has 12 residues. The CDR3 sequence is CASADQLNTQYF. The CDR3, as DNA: TGTGCCAGCGCCGATCAATTGAATACGCAGTATTTT.

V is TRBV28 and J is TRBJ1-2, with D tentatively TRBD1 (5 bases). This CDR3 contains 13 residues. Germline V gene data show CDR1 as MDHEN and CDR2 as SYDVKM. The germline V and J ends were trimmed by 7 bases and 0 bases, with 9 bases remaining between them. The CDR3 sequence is CASTWGANYGYTF. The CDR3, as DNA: TGTGCCAGCACCTGGGGGGCTAACTATGGCTACACCTTC.

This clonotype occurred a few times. CDR3 nucleotides: TGTGCCAGCAGTTACGGACCAAAGGGCGAGCAGTACTTC. Amino acid sequence: CASSYGPKGEQYF. This chain links TRBV6-6 with TRBJ2-7; the D is unclear. This CDR3 is built from 13 residues. Germline V CDR1 and CDR2: MNHNY, SVGAGI (reference sequence). Trimming shortened V by 2 bases and J by 6 bases, and 11 bases separated the two germline ends.

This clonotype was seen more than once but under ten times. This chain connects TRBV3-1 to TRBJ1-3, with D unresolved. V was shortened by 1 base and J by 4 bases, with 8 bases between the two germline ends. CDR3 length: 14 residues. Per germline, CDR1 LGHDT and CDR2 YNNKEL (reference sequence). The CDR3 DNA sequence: TGTGCCAGCAGCCAAGCGCCGTCCGGAAACACCATATATTTT. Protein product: CASSQAPSGNTIYF.